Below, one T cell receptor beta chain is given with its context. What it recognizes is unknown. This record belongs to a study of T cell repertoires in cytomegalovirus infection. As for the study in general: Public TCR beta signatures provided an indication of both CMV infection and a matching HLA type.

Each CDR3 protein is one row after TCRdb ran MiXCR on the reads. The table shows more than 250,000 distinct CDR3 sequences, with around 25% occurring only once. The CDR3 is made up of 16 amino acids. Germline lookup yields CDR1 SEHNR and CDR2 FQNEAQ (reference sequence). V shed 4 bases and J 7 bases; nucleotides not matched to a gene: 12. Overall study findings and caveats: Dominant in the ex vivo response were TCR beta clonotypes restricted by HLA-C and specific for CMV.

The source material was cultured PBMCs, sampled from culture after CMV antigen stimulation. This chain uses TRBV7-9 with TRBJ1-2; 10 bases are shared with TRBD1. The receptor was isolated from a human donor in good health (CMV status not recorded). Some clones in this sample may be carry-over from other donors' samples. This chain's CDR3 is CASSSGQGTYMSGYTF. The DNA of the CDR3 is TGTGCCAGCAGCTCGGGACAGGGGACCTATATGAGTGGCTACACCTTC.